This section outlines one TCR beta chain sequence together with its context. The clone's antigen remains unknown. No much larger clone exists at a distance of one base, and base qualities are not known. Compared with germline, V lacks 8 bases and J lacks 5 bases; bases without a gene match: 13. CDR1 MDHEN and CDR2 SYDVKM are derived from the germline V gene. Including the terminal cysteine and phenylalanine, the CDR3 comprises 15 residues. Of all the DNA, just the CDR3 is kept, 45 bases in frame from base 1. The data were obtained in a study of graft-versus-host responses after intestinal transplantation (dated by TCRdb to the early 2020s). Background for the entire study: Multivisceral, liver-intestinal, or isolated intestinal transplants were received by the recipients. Bulk TCR-beta CDR3 sequencing was used to track graft-versus-host and host-versus-graft alloreactive T cell clones in the graft, circulation and bone marrow after intestinal transplantation. All recipients received anti-thymocyte globulin induction followed by maintenance tacrolimus and steroids for approximately 3 years. To identify alloreactive clones, pre-transplant mixed lymphocyte reaction products were sequenced and then compared with unstimulated pre-transplant donor and recipient T cells. Rather than being sequenced by the commercial service, samples from a few later patients were sequenced in-house on an Illumina MiSeq and processed with MiXCR. Donor T cell macrochimerism was defined as a peak of at least 4% donor T cells among recipient peripheral blood mononuclear cells. The cohort enrolled about two dozen intestinal transplant recipients, one of whom was a retransplant, and 3 patients without pretransplant specimens were excluded.

This specimen's time point label, interpreted: cells obtained before transplantation from donor or recipient. CD3+CD4+ and CD3+CD8+ populations were FACS-sorted from unstimulated pre-transplant donor and recipient cells taken from spleen or lymph nodes. Library method: the immunoSEQ multiplex PCR assay. In most patients, genomic DNA was isolated using the Qiagen DNeasy Blood and Tissue Kit and sent frozen to Adaptive Biotechnologies for TCR sequencing. Adaptive Biotechnologies carried out high-throughput TCR-beta CDR3 sequencing of genomic DNA for most patients. The original methods were these. TCR sequencing data for over 15 patients were retrieved from Adaptive's ImmunoSEQ software; a few other patients were processed with MiXCR and VDJtools. CD4 versus CD8 sorting errors were corrected by removing sequences found in both subsets at a frequency ratio below 5:1. Because the origin of CDR3 nucleotide sequences shared between donor and recipient could not be assigned, those sequences were removed. Alloreactive clones required at least 2-fold expansion over unstimulated cells and minimum CFSE-low frequency of 0.002% (template counts) or 0.001% (read counts). Clones were considered mappable if detected in sequenced pre-transplant spleen, lymph node, or MLR CFSE-low populations of the donor or recipient. Cumulative frequency of alloreactive clones was calculated as a percentage of all sequences weighted by copy number. TCRdb carries this immuneACCESS record with in-frame sequences only. Its versions omit some clonotypes, under half of them owing to an unresolved V gene in the studies checked, with the rest unexplained. V, J and clone size are those of that table, while D and trimming were read from the DNA. The sample data list 40,000 to 55,000 clones, and roughly 90% of these were observed just once. The ten largest clones add up to 0.55% to 0.65% of the sample.

Study-wide conclusions, independent of this receptor: GvH clones turned up in recipient bone marrow, with some appearing earlier in ileal mucosa or blood, a pattern consistent with an intestinal mucosal origin. Early after transplant, peak levels of circulating GvH clones were found to be associated with declines in HvG clones. Patients with donor T cell macrochimerism had high GvH to HvG T cell clonal ratios in their allografts. Conclusions were limited by the relatively low number and heterogeneity of intestinal transplant patients.

The sequence came from a human donor who was the organ donor for an intestinal transplant. The rearranged segments are TRBV28 and TRBJ1-1, with 8 bases matching TRBD1. The sequenced sample was unstimulated CD4+ T cells sorted from spleen or lymph node cells, obtained before transplant. The CDR3 region reads CASFSLGQGATEAFF. The DNA reads as follows: TGTGCCAGCTTCTCTTTGGGGCAGGGGGCTACTGAAGCTTTCTTT.